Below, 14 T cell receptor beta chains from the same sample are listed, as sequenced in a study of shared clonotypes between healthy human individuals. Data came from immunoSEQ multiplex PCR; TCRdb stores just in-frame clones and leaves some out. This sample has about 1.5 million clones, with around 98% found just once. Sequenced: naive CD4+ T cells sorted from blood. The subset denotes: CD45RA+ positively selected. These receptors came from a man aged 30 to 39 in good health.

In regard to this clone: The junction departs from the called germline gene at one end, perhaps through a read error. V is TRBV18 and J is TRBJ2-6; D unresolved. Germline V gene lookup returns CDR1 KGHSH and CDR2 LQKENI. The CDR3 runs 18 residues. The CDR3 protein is CASPPIGPNLSGANVLTF. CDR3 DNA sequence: TGTGCCAGCCCACCTATCGGGCCAAACCTCTCTGGGGCCAACGTCCTGACTTTC.

The CDR3 is CASSQVWSVSYNEQFF. The CDR3 nucleotides are TGTGCCAGCAGCCAAGTTTGGTCTGTTTCCTACAATGAGCAGTTCTTC. This rearrangement joins TRBV14 to TRBJ2-1, with D unclear. The germline V gene has CDR1 SGHDN and CDR2 FVKESK. Trimming removed 1 base from V and 1 base from J, with 11 bases in between. This CDR3 contains 16 residues.

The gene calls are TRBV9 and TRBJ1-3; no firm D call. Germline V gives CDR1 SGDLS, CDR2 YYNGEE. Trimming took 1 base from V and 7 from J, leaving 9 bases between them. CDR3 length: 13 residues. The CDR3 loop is CASSVSHKNTIYF. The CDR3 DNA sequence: TGTGCCAGCAGCGTATCCCACAAGAACACCATATATTTT.

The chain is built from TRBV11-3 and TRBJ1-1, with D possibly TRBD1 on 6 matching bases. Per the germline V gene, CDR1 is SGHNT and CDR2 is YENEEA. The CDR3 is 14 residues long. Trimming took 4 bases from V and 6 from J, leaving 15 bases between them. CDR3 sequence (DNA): TGTGCCAGCAGCTCCTCCGGGACAAACTCTGAAGCTTTCTTT. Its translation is CASSSSGTNSEAFF.

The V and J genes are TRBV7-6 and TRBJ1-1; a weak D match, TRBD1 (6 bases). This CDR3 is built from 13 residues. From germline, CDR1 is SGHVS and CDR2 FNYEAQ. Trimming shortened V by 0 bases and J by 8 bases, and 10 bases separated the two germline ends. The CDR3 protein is CASSLARGAEAFF. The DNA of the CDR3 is TGTGCCAGCAGCTTAGCGCGGGGGGCCGAAGCTTTCTTT.

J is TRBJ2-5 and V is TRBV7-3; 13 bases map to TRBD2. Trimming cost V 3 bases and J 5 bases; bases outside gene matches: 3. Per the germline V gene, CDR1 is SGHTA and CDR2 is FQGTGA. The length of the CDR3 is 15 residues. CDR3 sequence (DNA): TGTGCCAGCAGCTTGGGACTAGCGGGACTGGAGACCCAGTACTTC. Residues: CASSLGLAGLETQYF. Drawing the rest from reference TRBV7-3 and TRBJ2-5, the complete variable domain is GAGVSQTPSNKVTEKGKYVELRCDPISGHTALYWYRQSLGQGPEFLIYFQGTGAADDSGLPNDRFFAVRPEGSVSTLKIQRTERGDSAVYLCASSLGLAGLETQYFGPGTRLLVL.

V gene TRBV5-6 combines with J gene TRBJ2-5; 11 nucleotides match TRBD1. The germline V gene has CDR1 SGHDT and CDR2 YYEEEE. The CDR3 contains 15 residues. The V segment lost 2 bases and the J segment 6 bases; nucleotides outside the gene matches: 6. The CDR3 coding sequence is TGTGCCAGCAGCTTCGGGGACAGGGGGATCAAGACCCAGTACTTC. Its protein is CASSFGDRGIKTQYF.

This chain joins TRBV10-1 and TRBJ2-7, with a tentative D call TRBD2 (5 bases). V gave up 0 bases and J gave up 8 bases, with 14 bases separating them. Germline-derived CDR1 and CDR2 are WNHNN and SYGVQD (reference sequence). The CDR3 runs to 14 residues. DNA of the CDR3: TGCGCCAGCAGTGAGTCGACTGGGAGTTTCAAGCAGTACTTC. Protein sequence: CASSESTGSFKQYF.

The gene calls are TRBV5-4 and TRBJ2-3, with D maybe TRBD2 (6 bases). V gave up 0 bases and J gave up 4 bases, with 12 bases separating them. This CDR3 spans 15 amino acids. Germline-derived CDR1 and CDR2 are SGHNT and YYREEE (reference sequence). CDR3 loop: CASSLVRERSDTQYF. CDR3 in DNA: TGTGCCAGCAGCTTGGTCCGGGAGCGATCAGATACGCAGTATTTT.

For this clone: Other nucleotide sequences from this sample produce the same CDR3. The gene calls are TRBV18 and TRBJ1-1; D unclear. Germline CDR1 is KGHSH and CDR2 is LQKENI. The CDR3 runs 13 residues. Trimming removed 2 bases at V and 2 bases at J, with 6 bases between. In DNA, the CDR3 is TGTGCCAGCTCACCAACCGGTAACACTGAAGCTTTCTTT. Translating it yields CASSPTGNTEAFF.

Written as DNA, the CDR3 is TGCGCCAGCAGCTTACTAGGTTGGGAGGCAGATACGCAGTATTTT. Its protein product is CASSLLGWEADTQYF. The chain is built from TRBV5-1 and TRBJ2-3, with D perhaps TRBD2 (6 bases). This CDR3 spans 15 amino acids. The V gene lost 2 bases and the J gene lost 4 bases, with 14 bases spanning the gap. Germline V CDR1 and CDR2: SGHRS, YFSETQ.

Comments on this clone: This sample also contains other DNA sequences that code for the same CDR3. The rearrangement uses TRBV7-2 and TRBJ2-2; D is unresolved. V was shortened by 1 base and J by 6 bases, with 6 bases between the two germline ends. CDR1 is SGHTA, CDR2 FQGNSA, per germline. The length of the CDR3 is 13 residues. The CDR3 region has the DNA TGTGCCAGCAGCTTAGTGCTAGCCGGGGAGCTGTTTTTT. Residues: CASSLVLAGELFF.

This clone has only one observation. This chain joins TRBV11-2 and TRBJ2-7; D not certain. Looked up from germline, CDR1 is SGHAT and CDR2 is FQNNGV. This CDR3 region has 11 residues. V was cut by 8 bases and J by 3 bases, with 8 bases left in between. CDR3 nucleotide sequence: TGTGCCAGCCGATTGGGCTACGAGCAGTACTTC. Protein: CASRLGYEQYF.

The CDR3 here is CASSAQGGSGEQYF. In DNA, the CDR3 is TGTGCCAGCAGTGCCCAAGGTGGTTCTGGCGAGCAGTACTTC. The rearrangement uses TRBV6-4 and TRBJ2-7; D call uncertain. V was pared by 4 bases and J by 6 bases, with 16 bases between. The CDR3 sequence is 14 residues long. Germline CDR1 is MRHNA and CDR2 is SNTAGT.